This T cell receptor beta chain was captured in a study of blood T cells in healthy people across ages. This clonotype was recorded many times. Primed by a sample-barcoded 5' primer and a J-beta primer mix, a second PCR proceeded for about 7 to 12 cycles. No fewer than 3 million CDR3-containing paired-end reads came from each sample. TCRdb fed the 5' RACE reads into MiXCR, producing one record per CDR3 protein. The sample consists of roughly 700,000 distinct CDR3 sequences, approximately 25% of them appearing once. This CDR3 comprises 15 residues. Germline loops: CDR1 SGHRS, CDR2 YFSETQ. Trimming stripped 0 bases from V and 0 bases from J, with 6 bases between. The sample also formed part of further work on T cells of mothers and their children.

The sequence was collected from a boy between 10 and 17 years old in good health. Sequencing was performed on blood. The chain carries TRBV5-1 and TRBJ2-2; no clear D. The CDR3 nucleotides read TGCGCCAGCAGCTTGGGTCATTCGAACACCGGGGAGCTGTTTTTT. Its translation is CASSLGHSNTGELFF.